The 8 T cell receptor beta chains in this list originate from one sample, sequenced in a study of shared clonotypes between healthy human individuals (dated by TCRdb to 2020 to 2021). Libraries came from the immunoSEQ multiplex PCR assay. In its TCRdb copy, this immuneACCESS table keeps in-frame sequences only and misses some clones. Where compared with another copy, unresolved V genes explain less than half of these, and the others have no known cause. This sample holds about 2.4 million clones; over 85% were observed only once. About 0.39% of the sample is taken by the ten largest. Sequencing input: naive CD4+ T cells from PBMCs. The cell subset or site label, as the study defines it: CD45RA+ positively selected. All receptors derive from a young man in good health. Some clones in this sample may be carry-over from other donors' samples.

The chain recombines TRBV28 with TRBJ2-1; D gene unclear. This CDR3 has 14 residues. Germline CDR1 and CDR2: MDHEN and SYDVKM. V lost 6 bases to trimming and J lost 2 bases, with 11 bases between them. The CDR3 coding sequence is TGTGCCAGCAGCCCCGCCGGGCCCTACAATGAGCAGTTCTTC. It is translated as CASSPAGPYNEQFF.

This chain uses TRBV12-5 with TRBJ2-3; tentatively, D is TRBD1 or TRBD2 (5 bases each). From germline, CDR1 is LGHNT and CDR2 FRNRAP. The CDR3 contains 16 residues. V was cut by 1 base and J by 1 base, with 12 bases left in between. CDR3 loop: CASGLGGIDRTDTQYF. The DNA of the CDR3 is TGTGCTAGTGGTTTGGGGGGGATAGATCGCACAGATACGCAGTATTTT.

The chain joins TRBV28 to TRBJ1-4; perhaps TRBD1 as D (5 bases). CDR3 length equals 14 residues. Germline-derived CDR1 and CDR2 are MDHEN and SYDVKM. V lost 2 bases and J lost 3, with 7 bases in between. CDR3 in DNA: TGTGCCAGCAGTTTAGGGGGGGCTAATGAAAAACTGTTTTTT. It translates to CASSLGGANEKLFF.

The chain uses TRBV29-1 and TRBJ1-2; D unclear. The CDR3 has 14 residues. Germline V gene data show CDR1 as SQVTM and CDR2 as ANQGSEA. The V end lost 4 bases, the J end lost 3 bases, and 15 bases lay between the germline ends. The CDR3 region has the DNA TGCAGCGTTGTCCGGCAGGCCGCCTACTATGGCTACACCTTC. Encoded protein: CSVVRQAAYYGYTF.

Concerning this clone itself: Other nucleotide sequences from this sample produce the same CDR3. Here the CDR3 DNA reads TGTGCCAGCAGCTCAGGACAGGTCCCCTACGAGCAGTACTTC. Translating gives CASSSGQVPYEQYF. V is TRBV28 and J is TRBJ2-7; 7 nucleotides line up with TRBD1. Germline V gene lookup returns CDR1 MDHEN and CDR2 SYDVKM. Losses at the gene ends were 6 bases for V and 2 bases for J; bases not matched to a gene: 7. CDR3 length: 14 residues. The full variable domain, in which reference TRBV28 and TRBJ2-7 provide the parts outside the CDR3, is DVKVTQSSRYLVKRTGEKVFLECVQDMDHENMFWYRQDPGLGLRLIYFSYDVKMKEKGDIPEGYSVSREKKERFSLILESASTNQTSMYLCASSSGQVPYEQYFGPGTRLTVT.

Remarks on this clone: At the DNA level, this CDR3 is encoded by other sequences in the same sample as well. This chain uses TRBV4-1 with TRBJ2-3, with TRBD2 matching over 12 bases. The CDR3 covers 16 residues. Germline CDR1 and CDR2: MGHRA and YSYEKL. Unmatched junction bases numbered 5, after V lost 2 bases and J lost 5 bases. CDR3 nucleotide sequence: TGCGCCAGCAGCCAACCGACTAGCGGGAGAGGAGATACGCAGTATTTT. This encodes CASSQPTSGRGDTQYF.

V is TRBV14 and J is TRBJ1-4; no firm D call. V was pared by 0 bases and J by 0 bases, with 20 bases between. The CDR3 loop spans 20 amino acids. The germline V gene encodes CDR1 SGHDN and CDR2 FVKESK. The CDR3 DNA reads as TGTGCCAGCAGCCAAGAGGGATTTGGGATTCGAGCCCCAACTAATGAAAAACTGTTTTTT. Its translation is CASSQEGFGIRAPTNEKLFF. Filled out from reference TRBV14 and TRBJ1-4, the complete variable domain reads EAGVTQFPSHSVIEKGQTVTLRCDPISGHDNLYWYRRVMGKEIKFLLHFVKESKQDESGMPNNRFLAERTGGTYSTLKVQPAELEDSGVYFCASSQEGFGIRAPTNEKLFFGSGTQLSVL.

The chain uses TRBV6-6 and TRBJ2-3; D remains ambiguous. CDR1 and CDR2 from the germline V gene are MNHNY and SVGAGI (reference sequence). The CDR3 runs 12 residues. Trimming left V 7 bases short and J 4 bases short, with 9 bases between. This CDR3 reads CASTDTSDTQYF. DNA of the CDR3: TGTGCCAGCACCGATACATCAGATACGCAGTATTTT.